Following are 24 T cell receptor beta chains from one sample sequenced in a study of tumor-infiltrating lymphocytes in primary liver carcinoma. Scientists recovered RNA and DNA together from around 20-30 mg of unsorted bulk tissue. TCR beta cDNA was reverse-transcribed from about 550 ng of total RNA. The reaction used a constant-region primer and ProtoScript II reverse transcriptase. Three nested multiplex PCR rounds, a slightly modified ARM-PCR method, built the TCR beta libraries. It was with TRBV1-TRBV30 forward primers and a C-beta reverse primer that the first two PCR rounds were run, at around 11 cycles each. TCRdb used MiXCR to reprocess the multiplex PCR reads, holding one entry per CDR3 protein. The profile shows 90,000 to 150,000 distinct CDR3 sequences, about two thirds of them singletons. The sequenced material came from tumor-adjacent normal liver tissue. These receptors were obtained from a woman between 55 and 75 years old with primary liver carcinoma and hepatitis B virus infection.

This clonotype was observed a handful of times. One end of the junction is discordant with germline, which a read error may explain. In DNA, the CDR3 is TGTGCCGGCAGCCGAATCAGGGGCGGGGACACTGAAGCTTTCTTT. It translates to CAGSRIRGGDTEAFF. The chain couples TRBV11-2 to TRBJ1-1, with D possibly TRBD1 on 6 matching bases. Germline loops: CDR1 SGHAT, CDR2 FQNNGV. The CDR3 totals 15 residues.

This clonotype was recorded only once. One junction end disagrees with the germline gene, perhaps due to a read error. The chain couples TRBV6-5 to TRBJ1-2; weak D call: TRBD1 (6 bases). CDR1 and CDR2 (germline): MNHEY, SVGAGI. This CDR3 has 13 residues. CDR3 DNA: TGTGCCAGCGGAACCGGGACAATCTATGGCTACATCTTC. Translated: CASGTGTIYGYIF.

Remarks on this clonotype: One end of the junction does not line up with germline, which may come from a read error. This rearrangement joins TRBV11-2 to TRBJ1-2, with D possibly matching TRBD1 (6 bases). The CDR3 spans 14 residues. Germline V CDR1 and CDR2: SGHAT, FQNNGV. CDR3 coding DNA: TGTGCAAGCAGCACATATGGACAGCCCGATGGCTACATCTTC. This gives the protein CASSTYGQPDGYIF.

Comment on this clonotype: Without the conserved terminal phenylalanine or tryptophan, this CDR3 likely stems from a read error. The chain carries TRBV7-9 and TRBJ2-1, with D hard to call. Germline CDR1 is SEHNR and CDR2 is FQNEAQ (reference sequence). The CDR3 runs to 17 residues. CDR3 loop: CASRGLDRQRSYNEQFS. Here the CDR3 DNA reads TGTGCCAGCAGGGGGTTGGACCGACAACGATCCTACAATGAACAGTTCTCC.

Notes on this clonotype: A junction end diverges from the germline sequence, so it may reflect a read error. This sequence joins TRBV7-8 and TRBJ2-7, with TRBD1 matching over 11 bases. CDR1 SGHVS and CDR2 FQNEAQ come from the germline V gene. This CDR3 has 15 amino acids. DNA of the CDR3: TGTGTCAGCAGCGTAGGACAGGGGGCGATGGGGGAACAGTACTTC. Its translation: CVSSVGQGAMGEQYF.

In the case of this clonotype: The CDR3 carries no conserved terminal phenylalanine or tryptophan, so it likely arises from a read error. Because the CDR3's place on the DNA is in doubt, the DNA is left out and the CDR3 is given as listed by TCRdb. The chain couples TRBV10-3 to TRBJ2-1; the table's D gene call, TRBD1, was not cross checked with the DNA. Germline CDR1 and CDR2: ENHRY and SYGVKD. Termini included, the CDR3 measures 12 amino acids. CDR3 loop: CAISESGQGRFI.

This clonotype was counted once. As the CDR3 is not closed by the conserved phenylalanine or tryptophan, this likely results from a read error. The J gene is TRBJ1-1, the V gene TRBV5-1, with TRBD1 as a possible D gene (5 bases). Germline values: CDR1 SGHRS, CDR2 YFSETQ. CDR3 length: 16 amino acids. V dropped 4 bases and J dropped 0 bases, with 16 bases sitting between them. CDR3 in DNA: TGCGCCAGCAGCGTCCATGGGGAGGGGATGAACACTGAAGCTTTCTCT. Translation: CASSVHGEGMNTEAFS.

This clonotype turned up a few times. The V gene is TRBV5-1, the J gene TRBJ2-3; 7 bases line up with TRBD2. The CDR3 length is 16 residues. Germline V CDR1 and CDR2: SGHRS, YFSETQ. The J segment lost 4 bases and the V segment lost 1 base, leaving 9 bases of the junction unmatched. The CDR3 here is CASSLLAGAVPDTQYF. The CDR3 DNA reads TGCGCCAGCAGCTTGTTGGCGGGAGCCGTCCCAGATACGCAGTATTTT.

Notes on this clonotype: A much larger clone differs by one base, so this may be a read error. J is TRBJ1-1 and V is TRBV30; 7 bases align to TRBD1. This CDR3 is 12 amino acids long. Germline assignment: CDR1 GTSNPN and CDR2 SVGIG (reference sequence). The V segment lost 4 bases and the J segment 5 bases; nucleotides outside the gene matches: 4. The CDR3 DNA follows: TGTGCCTGGAAGGGACAGAAGACTGAAGCTTTCTTT. This gives the protein CAWKGQKTEAFF.

The chain employs TRBV4-1 and TRBJ2-7; D call uncertain. The CDR3 is 16 residues long. The V and J ends lost 0 bases and 1 base respectively, with 13 bases between them. CDR1 is MGHRA, CDR2 YSYEKL, per germline. For the CDR3, the DNA is TGCGCCAGCAGCCAAGACGTGGTCAATCCTTCCTACGAGCAGTACTTC. The encoded protein is CASSQDVVNPSYEQYF.

This clonotype was observed many times. The chain has TRBV13 and TRBJ2-4; possibly TRBD1 for D (5 bases). Germline V lookup: CDR1 PRHDT, CDR2 FYEKMQ (reference sequence). Trimming took off 3 bases at V and 6 bases at J, with 12 bases between the two ends. The CDR3 is 14 residues long. CDR3 bases: TGTGCCAGCAGCTTGTCAGGGAAGGGAAACATTCAGTACTTC. Residues: CASSLSGKGNIQYF.

The chain is built from TRBV10-3 and TRBJ2-1; 9 bases are a match to TRBD2. This CDR3 is built from 15 residues. Germline V gene lookup returns CDR1 ENHRY and CDR2 SYGVKD. The junction had 10 bases not matched to a gene; V was cut back by 10 bases and J by 3 bases. In nucleotides, the CDR3 is TGTGCCACCCGAAACCCTAGCGGGGACTACAATGAGCAGTTCTTC. Its protein is CATRNPSGDYNEQFF.

This chain links TRBV6-6 with TRBJ2-1; the match to TRBD2 covers 7 bases. Germline CDR1 and CDR2: MNHNY and SVGAGI (reference sequence). CDR3 size: 13 residues. DNA of the CDR3: TGTGTCTGCGCCCACGAGGGGAGGGGTGAGCAGTTCTTC. Its protein is CVCAHEGRGEQFF.

This chain uses TRBV28 with TRBJ2-7, with D unclear. The CDR3 sequence is 13 residues long. Germline CDR1 and CDR2: MDHEN and SYDVKM. The CDR3 DNA sequence: TGTGACGGCAGTTTAGCAGTGACCTACGAGCAGTACTTC. Translation gives CDGSLAVTYEQYF.

This clonotype has only one observation. No conserved phenylalanine or tryptophan ends this CDR3, so it is likely a read error. The chain joins TRBV12-3 or TRBV12-4 to TRBJ2-1; 9 bases match TRBD2. The CDR3 length is 19 residues. The trim removed 5 bases at V and 6 bases at J, leaving 20 bases unmatched. The CDR3 region has the DNA TGTGCCAGCAGTGCGGGATTAGCGGGAGATGGTCCCCGTCTCAATGAGCAGTTCCTC. As protein: CASSAGLAGDGPRLNEQFL.

Judged by abundance, this clonotype is medium-sized (0.01 to 0.1%). V gene TRBV11-3 combines with J gene TRBJ1-2; no definite D call. The CDR3 totals 15 residues. Per the germline V gene, CDR1 is SGHNT and CDR2 is YENEEA. The V end lost 0 bases, the J end lost 4 bases, and 12 bases lay between the germline ends. CDR3 region: CASSLDHDTGYGYTF. Written as DNA, the CDR3 is TGTGCCAGCAGCTTAGATCACGACACCGGCTATGGCTACACCTTC.

Remarks on this clonotype: A read error may account for a junction end that differs from germline. J is TRBJ1-4 and V is TRBV11-2; D gene uncertain. The CDR3 runs 12 residues. CDR1 and CDR2 (germline): SGHAT, FQNNGV. This chain's CDR3 is CTSNFSGENLFF. The CDR3 DNA follows: TGTACCAGCAACTTCTCCGGAGAAAATCTGTTTTTT.

A word on this clonotype: One end of the junction varies from germline; a read error may be responsible. This chain uses TRBV11-2 with TRBJ2-1, with unresolved D. This CDR3 spans 17 amino acids. Per germline, CDR1 SGHAT and CDR2 FQNNGV. This CDR3 reads CARSFTPLRSSYNEQFF. CDR3 in DNA: TGCGCCAGGAGCTTTACTCCACTGAGGAGCTCCTACAATGAGCAGTTCTTC.

The sample holds many counts of this clonotype. The chain is built from TRBV30 and TRBJ2-1; 13 bases agree with TRBD2. The germline gives CDR1 GTSNPN, CDR2 SVGIG (reference sequence). V dropped 2 bases and J dropped 12; count of bases not matched to a gene: 4. The CDR3 is 13 residues long. This CDR3 is CAWSRTSGSMQFF. The CDR3 DNA sequence: TGTGCCTGGAGTAGGACTAGCGGGAGTATGCAGTTCTTC. Looking up the rest from reference TRBV30 and TRBJ2-1 gives the full variable domain: SQTIHQWPATLVQPVGSPLSLECTVEGTSNPNLYWYRQAAGRGLQLLFYSVGIGQISSEVPQNLSASRPQDRQFILSSKKLLLSDSGFYLCAWSRTSGSMQFFGPGTRLTVL.

As regards this clonotype: Its ends do not fully match the called genes, so a read error is possible. The J gene is TRBJ2-1, the V gene TRBV11-2; possible D gene TRBD1, 6 bases. The V gene's germline CDR1 is SGHAT and CDR2 FQNNGV. The CDR3 runs to 17 residues. The CDR3 loop reads CTGSLDQQGIVYNELFF. The CDR3 region has the DNA TGTACCGGCAGCTTAGATCAACAGGGTATAGTATACAATGAGCTGTTCTTC.

Notes on this clonotype: Given a much more abundant clone one base away, this may be a read error. This chain uses TRBV5-1 with TRBJ2-1; a possible D gene is TRBD1 (6 bases). V lost 3 bases and J lost 4, with 8 bases in between. Per the germline V gene, CDR1 is SGHRS and CDR2 is YFSETQ. The CDR3 sequence is 13 residues long. The CDR3 protein is CASSSTGYNEQFF. CDR3 sequence (DNA): TGCGCCAGCAGCTCTACAGGGTACAATGAGCAGTTCTTC.

Points on this clonotype: The junction shows a germline mismatch at one end, possibly a read error. This rearrangement joins TRBV5-1 to TRBJ2-7; 7 bases line up with TRBD1. This CDR3 region has 16 residues. In germline, CDR1 is SGHRS, CDR2 YFSETQ. CDR3 nucleotides: TGCGCCAGCAGCTTGGATGGACAGGTGTTGGCCTGCGAGCAATACTTC. This encodes CASSLDGQVLACEQYF.

The genes are TRBV7-9 and TRBJ2-1; D tentatively reads TRBD1 or TRBD2 (5 bases each). Germline values: CDR1 SEHNR, CDR2 FQNEAQ (reference sequence). V was trimmed by 6 bases and J by 9 bases, leaving 24 bases between them. The CDR3 contains 16 residues. The CDR3 DNA reads as TGTGCCAGCAGTTTATCCCACGTCGGGGCGTGGATTGAGCAGTTCTTC. As protein: CASSLSHVGAWIEQFF. Combining the CDR3 with reference TRBV7-9 and TRBJ2-1 gives the whole variable domain DTGVSQNPRHKITKRGQNVTFRCDPISEHNRLYWYRQTLGQGPEFLTYFQNEAQLEKSRLLSDRFSAERPKGSFSTLEIQRTEQGDSAMYLCASSLSHVGAWIEQFFGPGTRLTVL.

This clonotype has just a few counts. V is TRBV5-1 and J is TRBJ2-1, with 13 bases matching TRBD2. V gave up 2 bases and J gave up 6 bases; unmatched junction bases: 8. Germline loops: CDR1 SGHRS, CDR2 YFSETQ. The CDR3 is made up of 17 amino acids. The CDR3 protein is CASSFTPGTSGTNEQFF. The CDR3 DNA is TGCGCCAGCAGCTTCACACCCGGGACTAGCGGGACCAATGAGCAGTTCTTC.